These 24 T cell receptor beta chains were all obtained from the same sample, sequenced in a study of STAT3 mutations in large granular lymphocyte leukemia. Data came from immunoSEQ multiplex PCR; TCRdb stores just in-frame clones and leaves some out. Of about 13,000 clones in the sample, roughly nine tenths were seen once. Their antigen targets remain unknown. Overall study results and limits: Every T-cell large granular lymphocyte leukemia patient had at least one immunodominant TCR beta clonotype.

The sequencing input was peripheral blood mononuclear cells. The origin of the receptors is a man between 40 and 49 years old with T-cell large granular lymphocyte leukemia. Some clones in this sample may be carry-over from other donors' samples.

The chain couples TRBV5-1 to TRBJ1-6; a weak D match, TRBD1 (6 bases). V was shortened by 7 bases and J by 7 bases, with 18 bases between the two germline ends. This CDR3 spans 15 amino acids. Germline V gene sequence: CDR1 SGHRS, CDR2 YFSETQ. The CDR3 reads CASSPGTRANSPLHF. The CDR3 coding sequence is TGCGCCAGCTCACCGGGGACACGGGCAAATTCACCCCTCCACTTT.

The chain employs TRBV4-3 and TRBJ1-1; possible D gene TRBD1, 5 bases. From germline, CDR1 is LGHNA and CDR2 YSLEER. The CDR3 is 14 amino acids. V was clipped by 0 bases and J by 6 bases, with 11 bases between them. CDR3 in DNA: TGCGCCAGCAGCCAAGAATGGGGGACCCCTGAAGCTTTCTTT. It codes for CASSQEWGTPEAFF.

This chain links TRBV19 with TRBJ2-7, with D unclear. The CDR3 consists of 13 residues. V lost 3 bases to trimming and J lost 0 bases, with 6 bases between them. CDR1 LNHDA and CDR2 SQIVND come from the germline V gene (reference sequence). The CDR3 here is CASSMAASYEQYF. CDR3 coding DNA: TGTGCCAGTAGTATGGCGGCCTCCTACGAGCAGTACTTC.

This chain uses TRBV5-1 with TRBJ2-3; D is undetermined. The CDR3 has 16 amino acids. The germline V gene has CDR1 SGHRS and CDR2 YFSETQ. With 0 bases removed from V and 2 bases from J, the gap between germline ends came to 13 bases. In DNA, the CDR3 is TGCGCCAGCAGCTTGGGTGGCGCGATCGTCACAGATACGCAGTATTTT. Protein sequence: CASSLGGAIVTDTQYF. The whole variable domain, remainder taken from reference TRBV5-1 and TRBJ2-3, is KAGVTQTPRYLIKTRGQQVTLSCSPISGHRSVSWYQQTPGQGLQFLFEYFSETQRNKGNFPGRFSGRQFSNSRSEMNVSTLELGDSALYLCASSLGGAIVTDTQYFGPGTRLTVL.

This chain links TRBV6-5 with TRBJ2-7; D ambiguous. Germline V lookup: CDR1 MNHEY, CDR2 SVGAGI. The CDR3 runs to 13 residues. The V and J ends lost 2 bases and 0 bases respectively, with 5 bases between them. The CDR3 sequence: CASSYGDSYEQYF. For the CDR3, the DNA is TGTGCCAGCAGTTACGGGGACTCCTACGAGCAGTACTTC.

CDR3 amino acids: CASSLTGPEQYF. The CDR3 region has the DNA TGTGCCAGCAGCTTGACAGGGCCTGAGCAGTACTTC. This chain links TRBV7-9 with TRBJ2-7, with 7 bases aligning to TRBD1. The germline V gene encodes CDR1 SEHNR and CDR2 FQNEAQ (reference sequence). This CDR3 has 12 residues. V lost 3 bases, J lost 7 bases, and 3 bases stayed unmatched.

J is TRBJ2-7 and V is TRBV27; TRBD1 or TRBD2 may be the D gene (5 bases each). Germline-derived CDR1 and CDR2 are MNHEY and SMNVEV (reference sequence). The CDR3 length is 14 residues. The V and J ends lost 6 bases and 4 bases respectively, with 16 bases between them. The CDR3 bases are TGTGCCAGCAGGGGGGTCGTAACGGGTTACGAGCAGTACTTC. Its translation: CASRGVVTGYEQYF.

This clone was counted a single time. V usage is TRBV27 and J usage is TRBJ2-7, with D unresolved. The CDR3 extends over 14 amino acids. CDR1 is MNHEY, CDR2 SMNVEV, per germline (reference sequence). Trimming removed 2 bases from V and 3 bases from J, with 11 bases in between. DNA of the CDR3: TGTGCCAGCAGTTTAACAGTAGAGGACTACGAGCAGTACTTC. It codes for CASSLTVEDYEQYF.

CDR3 coding DNA: TGTGCCAGCAGTGAAGGGAGGGCTAACTATGGCTACACCTTC. The encoded protein is CASSEGRANYGYTF. The rearrangement links TRBV6-5 to TRBJ1-2; D is undetermined. This CDR3 is built from 14 residues. CDR1 and CDR2 (germline): MNHEY, SVGAGI. Deletions cut 5 bases from V and 0 bases from J, with 10 bases between.

The rearrangement links TRBV2 to TRBJ1-5; D might be TRBD1 (6 bases). In germline, CDR1 is SNHLY, CDR2 FYNNEI. V lost 6 bases, J lost 4 bases, and 16 bases lay in between. CDR3 size: 15 residues. The CDR3 loop is CASSRLQGPNQPQHF. The CDR3 bases are TGTGCCAGCAGCCGTTTACAGGGTCCGAATCAGCCCCAGCATTTT. Filled out from reference TRBV2 and TRBJ1-5, the complete variable domain reads EPEVTQTPSHQVTQMGQEVILRCVPISNHLYFYWYRQILGQKVEFLVSFYNNEISEKSEIFDDQFSVERPDGSNFTLKIRSTKLEDSAMYFCASSRLQGPNQPQHFGDGTRLSIL.

The chain carries TRBV30 and TRBJ1-1; unclear D gene. Germline V lookup: CDR1 GTSNPN, CDR2 SVGIG (reference sequence). The V and J ends lost 2 bases and 11 bases respectively, with 12 bases between them. This CDR3 is built from 11 residues. In DNA form, the CDR3 reads TGTGCCTGGAGTAGCGGACGGTGGGCTTTCTTT. Encoded protein: CAWSSGRWAFF.

The genes are TRBV9 and TRBJ1-1; TRBD1 agrees at 7 bases. This CDR3 spans 16 amino acids. Germline V lookup: CDR1 SGDLS, CDR2 YYNGEE. J was trimmed by 2 bases and V by 3 bases; bases with no gene match: 10. CDR3 sequence: CASSAGADRKNTEAFF. CDR3 in DNA: TGTGCCAGCAGCGCTGGGGCGGACAGGAAAAACACTGAAGCTTTCTTT.

The chain carries TRBV12-5 and TRBJ1-1; tentatively, D is TRBD1 (5 bases). Trimming pared 6 bases from V and 6 bases from J, leaving 11 bases between. In germline, CDR1 is LGHNT, CDR2 FRNRAP. CDR3 length: 12 amino acids. CDR3 in DNA: TGTGCTAGTGGCCCCCCAGGGCCTGAAGCTTTCTTT. This sequence encodes CASGPPGPEAFF.

This clone was recorded only once. This chain links TRBV6-5 with TRBJ2-1; TRBD2 matches at 15 bases. V shed 4 bases and J 4 bases; nucleotides not matched to a gene: 2. The CDR3 totals 16 residues. CDR1 MNHEY and CDR2 SVGAGI come from the germline V gene. The CDR3 reads CASSSGLAGGYNEQFF. The DNA of the CDR3 is TGTGCCAGCAGTTCAGGACTAGCGGGGGGGTACAATGAGCAGTTCTTC.

V and J are TRBV6-6 and TRBJ1-5, with 7 bases identical to TRBD1. This CDR3 comprises 14 residues. Per the germline V gene, CDR1 is MNHNY and CDR2 is SVGAGI (reference sequence). The junction had 7 bases not matched to a gene; V was cut back by 6 bases and J by 5 bases. The chain's CDR3 is CASSLLTGYQPQHF. The CDR3 coding sequence is TGTGCCAGCAGCCTCCTGACAGGGTATCAGCCCCAGCATTTT.

The chain has TRBV28 and TRBJ2-7, with 7 bases aligning to TRBD1. CDR1 MDHEN and CDR2 SYDVKM come from the germline V gene. Trimming took 2 bases from V and 3 from J; bases not matched to a gene: 16. The CDR3 length is 18 residues. The CDR3 sequence: CASSLPLHDDRAGYEQYF. CDR3 bases: TGTGCCAGCAGTTTACCACTCCACGACGACAGGGCGGGCTACGAGCAGTACTTC.

This rearrangement joins TRBV6-5 to TRBJ1-6, with 9 bases aligning to TRBD1. Per germline, CDR1 MNHEY and CDR2 SVGAGI. This CDR3 has 15 amino acids. With V trimmed by 2 bases and J by 10 bases, 6 bases remained unmatched. The CDR3 region is CASSYTGQGNSPLHF. The CDR3 DNA follows: TGTGCCAGCAGTTACACCGGACAGGGGAACTCACCCCTCCACTTT.

V gene TRBV14 combines with J gene TRBJ1-2; possibly TRBD1 for D (5 bases). V was clipped by 3 bases and J by 5 bases, with 16 bases between them. Looked up from germline, CDR1 is SGHDN and CDR2 is FVKESK. The CDR3 is 15 residues long. The CDR3 bases are TGTGCCAGCAGCCAGCGGGGGACGAACCGGTATGGCTACACCTTC. Amino acid sequence: CASSQRGTNRYGYTF.

This chain links TRBV29-1 with TRBJ1-1, with D perhaps matching TRBD1 (5 bases). The CDR3 runs to 10 residues. V lost 2 bases and J 8 bases, leaving 6 bases between the germline ends. CDR1 is SQVTM, CDR2 ANQGSEA, per germline. The CDR3 protein is CSVEKGEAFF. In nucleotides, the CDR3 is TGCAGCGTTGAAAAGGGGGAAGCTTTCTTT.

V and J are TRBV5-1 and TRBJ1-6; 9 bases agree with TRBD1. Germline V gene data show CDR1 as SGHRS and CDR2 as YFSETQ. The CDR3 sequence is 14 residues long. Trimming took 4 bases from V and 9 from J; bases not matched to a gene: 5. The CDR3 DNA reads as TGCGCCAGCAGCCCGGGACAGGGATCTTCACCCCTCCACTTT. Its protein product is CASSPGQGSSPLHF.

The V gene is TRBV7-3, the J gene TRBJ2-7, with 11 bases fitting TRBD1. Trimming removed 5 bases from V and 3 bases from J; junction bases left unmatched: 6. The CDR3 extends over 15 amino acids. Germline CDR1 SGHTA, CDR2 FQGTGA. The CDR3 DNA is TGTGCCAGCAGCACCGGACAGGGGGCTGACTACGAGCAGTACTTC. The encoded protein is CASSTGQGADYEQYF.

This chain links TRBV25-1 with TRBJ1-2; TRBD1 might be the D (6 bases). The CDR3 loop spans 15 amino acids. V lost 5 bases and J lost 7, with 20 bases in between. Germline V CDR1 and CDR2: MGHDK, SYGVNS. CDR3 coding DNA: TGTGCCAGCAGTAGTGGCCAGGGGCCAAGTCCTGGCTACACCTTC. As protein: CASSSGQGPSPGYTF.

This clone was recorded only once. This chain uses TRBV19 with TRBJ1-4; D not certain. CDR3 length: 14 residues. The germline gives CDR1 LNHDA, CDR2 SQIVND (reference sequence). V lost 3 bases and J lost 6, with 11 bases in between. Here the CDR3 reads CASSMTWAHEKLFF. CDR3 DNA: TGTGCCAGTAGTATGACATGGGCCCATGAAAAACTGTTTTTT.

In DNA form, the CDR3 reads TGCGCCAGCAGCCCAGGACAGTTAGATAATTCACCCCTCCACTTT. This encodes CASSPGQLDNSPLHF. V is TRBV5-1 and J is TRBJ1-6, with D perhaps TRBD1 (6 bases). The CDR3 has 15 residues. CDR1 SGHRS and CDR2 YFSETQ come from the germline V gene. The V end lost 4 bases, the J end lost 5 bases, and 13 bases lay between the germline ends.